This is a list of T cell receptor beta chains from one sample in a study of blood T cell repertoires in COVID-19. Produced via immunoSEQ multiplex PCR; TCRdb's table is partial and in-frame only. Altogether a few hundred thousand clones are present, 86% being singletons, with the ten largest covering 5.5% to 6.5%. Material: peripheral blood. The receptor set was obtained from a man in his 60s with acute or convalescent COVID-19. Each CDR3 is given with its conserved first and last residue.

TRBV5-1	TRBJ2-5	CASSLTGAQETQYF
TRBV21-1	TRBJ2-7	CASSKEGRGPFYEQYF
TRBV4-1	TRBJ2-3	CASSQLLPDTQYF
TRBV28	TRBJ1-5	CASSLGQGGYSNQPQHF
TRBV9	TRBJ2-7	CASSVEEAGLPYEQYF
TRBV30	TRBJ1-2	CAWSVLDKAFVTF
TRBV12-3/TRBV12-4	TRBJ2-5	CASSLGLETQYF
TRBV19	TRBJ2-1	CASTGAGGPKNEQFF
TRBV19	TRBJ1-5	CASSNGLRQPQHF
TRBV7-6	TRBJ2-1	CASSLLAGVVSSYNEQFF
TRBV28	TRBJ2-7	CASSLTSLGLAETYEQYF
TRBV19	TRBJ2-5	CASSSKHPGTQYF
TRBV29-1	TRBJ2-3	CSVEASGPTDTQYF
TRBV6-6	TRBJ2-1	CASKRTGEYNEQFF
TRBV9	TRBJ2-7	CASSVGTGQEQYF
TRBV7-8	TRBJ2-1	CASSLSLSGAQQFF
TRBV5-1	TRBJ2-2	CASSGTSGTPNTGELFF
TRBV19	TRBJ2-2	CASSIKTGQTGELFF
TRBV28	TRBJ2-2	CASNESGQNTGELFF
TRBV11-3	TRBJ1-1	CASSLGGGPMNTEAFF
TRBV6-6	TRBJ2-1	CASTEYNEQFF
TRBV9	TRBJ1-3	CASSVGLGGSSGNTIYF
TRBV7-9	TRBJ1-6	CASSSGTGIDSPLHF
TRBV24-1	TRBJ2-7	CARRPQAGGLGGVTYEQYF
TRBV29-1	TRBJ1-3	CSARSSGNTIYF
TRBV7-2	TRBJ2-1	CASSKEPPGQFF
TRBV5-4	TRBJ1-2	CASTLAGQDYGYTF
TRBV24-1	TRBJ2-7	CATQSPPGQGEEQYF
TRBV27	TRBJ1-5	CASSGGLLQPQHF
TRBV2	TRBJ2-7	CASSEDPGGLSYEQYF
TRBV7-3	TRBJ2-2	CASSPSGTGELFF
TRBV5-4	TRBJ2-1	CASSLGGTGRFYNEQFF
TRBV12-3/TRBV12-4	TRBJ1-4	CASSFRGSGKLFF
TRBV30	TRBJ1-3	CAWSGGASTVPIYF
TRBV12-3/TRBV12-4	TRBJ1-1	CASSFVGGEAFF
TRBV28	TRBJ2-5	CASSLPGEQETQYF
TRBV11-3	TRBJ2-1	CASSFPDRDEQFF
TRBV25-1	TRBJ1-2	CASSPSQHFNYGYTF
TRBV29-1	TRBJ2-1	CSGDGGNEQFF
TRBV27	TRBJ1-1	CASTVRAGNTEAFF
TRBV6-5	TRBJ1-2	CASSYPPRHGAIAVF
TRBV7-9	TRBJ2-6	CASSLMAGSGANVLTF
TRBV15	TRBJ1-2	CATSSRGVVYGYTF
TRBV15	TRBJ2-5	CATSRPRGLAGPETQYF
TRBV7-6	TRBJ2-3	CASSPLGQGADTQYF
TRBV14	TRBJ1-2	CASSQDRVYGYTF
TRBV30	TRBJ2-7	CAWSLAGGRWEQYF
TRBV2	TRBJ1-4	CASSEQGAPEKLFF
TRBV5-1	TRBJ2-7	CASRASGVEQYF
TRBV7-2	TRBJ2-1	CASSSSLAGVNEQFF
TRBV7-8	TRBJ1-1	CASSPRGRGVDTEAFF
TRBV15	TRBJ1-1	CATSPRQGWNTEAFF
TRBV11-3	TRBJ2-7	CASSYRAGETHEQYF
TRBV6-2/TRBV6-3	TRBJ2-2	CASSPVQGATGELFF
TRBV20-1	TRBJ2-1	CSALIGYEQFF
TRBV11-3	TRBJ2-3	CASSSFSGPKDTQYF
TRBV6-2/TRBV6-3	TRBJ1-1	CASSVKAGTEAFF
TRBV18	TRBJ2-7	CASSPRTSGTYEQYF
TRBV28	TRBJ1-4	CASSLWLQGEEKLFF